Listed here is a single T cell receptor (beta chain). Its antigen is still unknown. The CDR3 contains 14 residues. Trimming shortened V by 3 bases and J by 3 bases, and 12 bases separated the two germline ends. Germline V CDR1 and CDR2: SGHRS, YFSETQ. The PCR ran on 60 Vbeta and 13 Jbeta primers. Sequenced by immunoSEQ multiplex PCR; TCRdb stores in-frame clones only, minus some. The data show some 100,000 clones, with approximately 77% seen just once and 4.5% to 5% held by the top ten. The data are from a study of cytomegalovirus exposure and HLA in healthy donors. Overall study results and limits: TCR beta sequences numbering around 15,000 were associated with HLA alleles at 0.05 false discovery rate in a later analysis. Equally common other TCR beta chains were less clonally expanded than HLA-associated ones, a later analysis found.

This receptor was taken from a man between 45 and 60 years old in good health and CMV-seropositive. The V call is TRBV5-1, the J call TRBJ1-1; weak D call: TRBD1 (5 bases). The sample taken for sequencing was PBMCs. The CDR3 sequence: CASSSNLGDTEAFF. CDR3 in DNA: TGCGCCAGCAGCTCAAATTTAGGGGACACTGAAGCTTTCTTT.